The rows below give T cell receptor beta chains drawn from one sample of a study of cytomegalovirus exposure and HLA in healthy donors. Some clones are missing from TCRdb's copy, which holds only in-frame ones; the method was immunoSEQ multiplex PCR. Of around 150,000 clones listed, 75% to 80% were seen once; the top ten hold over 0.6%. The sequenced material came from PBMCs. These receptors originate from a male donor in good health and CMV-seronegative. The CDR3 runs from the conserved cysteine through the conserved F or W. The order of the fields is V gene, D gene, clone size, J gene, CDR3 protein, CDR3 DNA. The D gene is left open where the match is weak. The size entry is marked missing in some rows and otherwise reads once, few, many or a size class.

TRBV11-1	TRBD2	.	TRBJ2-3	CASSLVPSGTQDTQYF	TGTGCCAGCAGCTTAGTCCCTAGCGGGACGCAAGATACGCAGTATTTT
TRBV10-2	.	.	TRBJ1-4	CASSEGWEANEKLFF	TGCGCCAGCAGTGAAGGGTGGGAGGCTAATGAAAAACTGTTTTTT
TRBV21-1	.	.	TRBJ1-1	CASSKTGQGLTEAFF	TGTGCCAGCAGCAAAACAGGACAGGGGTTGACTGAAGCTTTCTTT
TRBV7-9	.	once	TRBJ2-7	CASSPKSGQNYEQYF	TGTGCCAGCAGCCCCAAGTCCGGACAAAACTACGAGCAGTACTTC
TRBV7-2	.	.	TRBJ1-1	CASSFQGTEAFF	TGTGCCAGCAGCTTCCAGGGAACTGAAGCTTTCTTT
TRBV7-3	.	.	TRBJ1-1	CASSPRTEGAFF	TGTGCCAGCAGCCCGAGGACAGAAGGAGCTTTCTTT
TRBV7-9	TRBD1	few	TRBJ2-3	CASSRNDRGRADTQYF	TGTGCCAGCAGTCGAAATGACAGGGGGCGGGCAGATACGCAGTATTTT
TRBV19	.	.	TRBJ1-2	CASRQDGNYGYTF	TGTGCCAGTAGACAGGACGGGAACTATGGCTACACCTTC
TRBV7-2	.	.	TRBJ1-2	CASSSKTSGGGYTF	TGTGCCAGCAGCTCGAAAACGTCGGGGGGAGGCTACACCTTC
TRBV18	.	.	TRBJ2-7	CASSPQFRYDTYEQYF	TGTGCCAGCTCACCACAGTTCCGATACGATACCTACGAGCAGTACTTC
TRBV18	.	.	TRBJ1-4	CASSPITGFREKLFF	TGTGCCAGCTCACCAATTACAGGGTTTCGGGAAAAACTGTTTTTT
TRBV20-1	TRBD1	few	TRBJ1-1	CSADRGLRAFF	TGCAGTGCAGACAGGGGCCTTAGAGCTTTCTTT
TRBV7-2	.	.	TRBJ2-7	CASSSRFYEQYF	TGTGCCAGCAGCTCACGTTTCTACGAGCAGTACTTC
TRBV19	TRBD2	.	TRBJ2-1	CASSSGGSVNEQFF	TGTGCCAGTAGTAGTGGCGGGAGCGTGAATGAGCAGTTCTTC
TRBV27	.	.	TRBJ1-2	CASSKHTGNYGYTF	TGTGCCAGCAGTAAACATACAGGGAACTATGGCTACACCTTC
TRBV7-2	.	.	TRBJ1-2	CASSLEAGNYGYTF	TGTGCCAGCAGCTTAGAAGCCGGGAACTATGGCTACACCTTC
TRBV9	.	.	TRBJ2-6	CASSVPLGGANVLTF	TGTGCCAGCAGCGTTCCACTTGGTGGGGCCAACGTCCTGACTTTC
TRBV7-9	.	.	TRBJ2-7	CASSSGNSHYEQYF	TGTGCCAGCAGCTCAGGGAACTCCCACTACGAGCAGTACTTC
TRBV4-3	.	few	TRBJ2-1	CASSQDPLGSSYNEQFF	TGCGCCAGCAGCCAAGATCCACTAGGGAGCTCCTACAATGAGCAGTTCTTC
TRBV6-4	TRBD1	.	TRBJ2-5	CASGDGPGQGQETQYF	TGTGCCAGCGGTGATGGTCCGGGACAGGGCCAAGAGACCCAGTACTTC
TRBV11-3	.	.	TRBJ2-1	CASSPRDYNEQFF	TGTGCCAGCAGCCCCCGGGACTACAATGAGCAGTTCTTC
TRBV12-5	.	few	TRBJ1-5	CASGPDRSNQPQHF	TGTGCTAGTGGCCCGGACAGAAGCAATCAGCCCCAGCATTTT
TRBV11-3	.	once	TRBJ1-1	CASSLREGDTEAFF	TGTGCCAGCAGCTTGAGGGAGGGAGACACTGAAGCTTTCTTT
TRBV28	.	.	TRBJ1-2	CASTVQGEDYGYTF	TGTGCCAGCACCGTACAGGGAGAAGACTATGGCTACACCTTC
TRBV4-3	TRBD2	.	TRBJ2-3	CASSQDKVSGRAYRDTQYF	TGCGCCAGCAGCCAAGATAAGGTTAGCGGGAGGGCCTACCGAGATACGCAGTATTTT
TRBV18	.	once	TRBJ2-2	CASSPSAGELFF	TGTGCCAGCTCACCATCAGCGGGGGAGCTGTTTTTT
TRBV10-3	.	.	TRBJ1-1	CAIGGVLNTEAFF	TGTGCCATCGGTGGGGTACTAAACACTGAAGCTTTCTTT
TRBV11-2	.	.	TRBJ2-1	CASSLGTEYNEQFF	TGTGCCAGCAGCCTCGGCACAGAGTACAATGAGCAGTTCTTC
TRBV25-1	.	.	TRBJ2-2	CASTFHTGELFF	TGTGCCAGCACTTTTCACACCGGGGAGCTGTTTTTT
TRBV5-4	.	.	TRBJ2-7	CASSLAGPYEQYF	TGTGCCAGCAGCTTGGCAGGCCCCTACGAGCAGTACTTC
TRBV30	.	.	TRBJ1-5	CAWSDINSNQPQHF	TGTGCCTGGAGTGACATAAATAGCAATCAGCCCCAGCATTTT
TRBV5-4	.	.	TRBJ2-5	CASSPGIQETQYF	TGTGCCAGCAGCCCCGGGATCCAAGAGACCCAGTACTTC
TRBV7-9	.	once	TRBJ1-5	CASSLQGGKGQPQHF	TGTGCCAGCAGCTTGCAGGGAGGGAAAGGGCAGCCCCAGCATTTT
TRBV7-3	TRBD1	.	TRBJ2-1	CASRPPGQDYNEQFF	TGTGCCAGCAGGCCGCCGGGACAGGATTACAATGAGCAGTTCTTC
TRBV30	.	.	TRBJ1-1	CAWSVPLPGGGGPEAFF	TGTGCCTGGAGTGTACCCCTCCCCGGGGGGGGAGGACCTGAAGCTTTCTTT
TRBV7-9	.	once	TRBJ2-1	CASSLGGGPYNEQFF	TGTGCCAGCAGCTTAGGGGGGGGCCCTTACAATGAGCAGTTCTTC
TRBV5-1	.	.	TRBJ2-3	CASSPQVSTDTQYF	TGCGCCAGCAGCCCACAGGTTAGCACAGATACGCAGTATTTT
TRBV4-1	.	.	TRBJ2-7	CASSPGHTYEQYF	TGCGCCAGCAGCCCTGGACACACCTACGAGCAGTACTTC
TRBV7-6	.	.	TRBJ2-3	CASSARGYLSDTQYF	TGTGCCAGCAGCGCACGGGGATACCTCTCAGATACGCAGTATTTT
TRBV9	.	.	TRBJ1-2	CASSGSGSYGYTF	TGTGCCAGCAGCGGTAGCGGTTCTTATGGCTACACCTTC
TRBV11-2	TRBD1	.	TRBJ2-2	CASSHPGQGGTGELFF	TGTGCCAGCAGCCACCCGGGACAGGGTGGGACCGGGGAGCTGTTTTTT
TRBV9	TRBD2	.	TRBJ2-3	CASSTQGLAGVGDTQYF	TGTGCCAGCAGCACCCAGGGACTAGCGGGAGTTGGGGATACGCAGTATTTT
TRBV6-5	.	once	TRBJ2-1	CASTYGGLGFNEQFF	TGTGCCAGCACTTACGGAGGGTTAGGTTTTAATGAGCAGTTCTTC
TRBV7-9	TRBD1	.	TRBJ1-4	CSSSDGGAGQGNEKLFF	TGTTCCAGCAGCGACGGGGGAGCGGGACAGGGGAATGAAAAACTGTTTTTT
TRBV10-3	TRBD1	.	TRBJ1-1	CAIRPDRAKMNTEAFF	TGTGCCATTCGACCTGACAGGGCTAAAATGAACACTGAAGCTTTCTTT
TRBV30	.	once	TRBJ1-4	CAWTGQNDNEKLFF	TGTGCCTGGACGGGTCAGAATGATAATGAAAAACTGTTTTTT
TRBV30	.	.	TRBJ2-3	CAWSAPGTQYF	TGTGCCTGGAGTGCCCCAGGTACGCAGTATTTT
TRBV30	.	.	TRBJ1-2	CAWAPTGNYGYTF	TGTGCCTGGGCCCCCACAGGGAACTATGGCTACACCTTC
TRBV19	.	few	TRBJ1-5	CASSVGLEGPQHF	TGTGCCAGTAGTGTGGGACTTGAGGGTCCCCAGCATTTT
TRBV5-6	TRBD2	.	TRBJ2-2	CASSFWGGNTGELFF	TGTGCCAGCAGCTTTTGGGGGGGGAACACCGGGGAGCTGTTTTTT
TRBV29-1	.	few	TRBJ2-3	CSVGGLPATDTQYF	TGCAGCGTTGGGGGGCTACCGGCAACAGATACGCAGTATTTT
TRBV7-3	TRBD2	.	TRBJ2-2	CASSLAGGLNTGELFF	TGTGCCAGCAGCTTAGCGGGAGGTCTCAACACCGGGGAGCTGTTTTTT
TRBV2	.	.	TRBJ2-7	CASSDLGAAYEQYF	TGTGCCAGCAGTGACTTGGGGGCCGCCTACGAGCAGTACTTC
TRBV6-5	TRBD2	.	TRBJ2-7	CASSYLSGKNYEQYF	TGTGCCAGCAGTTACCTTAGCGGGAAGAACTACGAGCAGTACTTC